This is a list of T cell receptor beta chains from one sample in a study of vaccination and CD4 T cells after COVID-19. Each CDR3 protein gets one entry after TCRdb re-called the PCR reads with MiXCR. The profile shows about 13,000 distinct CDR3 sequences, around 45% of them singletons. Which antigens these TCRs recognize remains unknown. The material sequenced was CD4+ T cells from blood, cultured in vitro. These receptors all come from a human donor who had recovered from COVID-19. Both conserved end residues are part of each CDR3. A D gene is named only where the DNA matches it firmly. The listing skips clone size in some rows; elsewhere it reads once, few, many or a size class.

CDR3aa: CASSFGSKNTGELFF
CDR3nt: TGTGCCAGCAGCTTCGGGTCCAAAAACACCGGGGAGCTGTTTTTT
abundance: few
j_gene: TRBJ2-2
v_gene: TRBV11-3
d_gene: -

CDR3aa: CASSRGRGRSGTEAFF
CDR3nt: TGCGCCAGCAGCCGGGGGCGGGGGCGATCTGGGACTGAAGCTTTCTTT
abundance: -
j_gene: TRBJ1-1
v_gene: TRBV4-3
d_gene: -

CDR3aa: CASSLLIPTGTSDTGELFF
CDR3nt: TGTGCCAGCAGTTTATTAATCCCGACCGGGACTAGCGACACCGGGGAGCTGTTTTTT
abundance: few
j_gene: TRBJ2-2
v_gene: TRBV12-3/TRBV12-4
d_gene: TRBD2

CDR3aa: CASSLAGGSNQPQHF
CDR3nt: TGTGCCAGCAGCTTAGCGGGGGGGAGCAATCAGCCCCAGCATTTT
abundance: few
j_gene: TRBJ1-5
v_gene: TRBV7-2
d_gene: -

CDR3aa: CASSPGQGWGNEQFF
CDR3nt: TGTGCCAGCAGCCCCGGACAGGGATGGGGGAATGAGCAGTTCTTC
abundance: few
j_gene: TRBJ2-1
v_gene: TRBV6-1
d_gene: TRBD1

CDR3aa: CASSYAQGRNTEAFF
CDR3nt: TGTGCCAGCAGTTATGCCCAAGGGCGGAACACTGAAGCTTTCTTT
abundance: -
j_gene: TRBJ1-1
v_gene: TRBV6-5
d_gene: -

CDR3aa: CASSLLFGHLYSPLHF
CDR3nt: TGTGCCAGCAGCTTATTGTTTGGTCACCTATATTCACCCCTCCACTTT
abundance: -
j_gene: TRBJ1-6
v_gene: TRBV11-2
d_gene: -

CDR3aa: CASSPGHGGETQYF
CDR3nt: TGTGCCAGCTCCCCGGGACACGGCGGGGAGACCCAGTACTTC
abundance: -
j_gene: TRBJ2-5
v_gene: TRBV18
d_gene: -

CDR3aa: CASSLTGPTEAFF
CDR3nt: TGTGCCAGCAGCTTGACAGGGCCCACTGAAGCTTTCTTT
abundance: few
j_gene: TRBJ1-1
v_gene: TRBV11-2
d_gene: TRBD1

CDR3aa: CASSLWDTPINYGYTF
CDR3nt: TGTGCCAGCAGCCTATGGGACACACCGATCAACTATGGCTACACCTTC
abundance: few
j_gene: TRBJ1-2
v_gene: TRBV7-8
d_gene: -

CDR3aa: CASEGGSYEQYF
CDR3nt: TGTGCCAGCGAAGGGGGCTCCTACGAGCAGTACTTC
abundance: -
j_gene: TRBJ2-7
v_gene: TRBV10-3
d_gene: -

CDR3aa: CSARGQGTGALSPPHF
CDR3nt: TGCAGTGCTAGGGGCCAGGGGACAGGCGCTCTATCACCCCCCCACTTT
abundance: once
j_gene: TRBJ1-6
v_gene: TRBV20-1
d_gene: TRBD1

CDR3aa: CASRGPGNTIYF
CDR3nt: TGTGCCAGCAGAGGGCCTGGAAACACCATATATTTT
abundance: -
j_gene: TRBJ1-3
v_gene: TRBV5-4
d_gene: -

CDR3aa: CASSSSPFKWVPSYEQYF
CDR3nt: TGTGCCAGCAGCTCCTCTCCCTTTAAGTGGGTTCCCTCCTACGAGCAGTACTTC
abundance: -
j_gene: TRBJ2-7
v_gene: TRBV5-6
d_gene: -

CDR3aa: CASVSGSAGNYGYTF
CDR3nt: TGTGCCAGTGTTAGCGGTTCTGCGGGGAACTATGGCTACACCTTC
abundance: -
j_gene: TRBJ1-2
v_gene: TRBV19
d_gene: -

CDR3aa: CASSYTRGGQSGANVLTF
CDR3nt: TGTGCCAGCAGCTACACCCGTGGGGGCCAATCTGGGGCCAACGTCCTGACTTTC
abundance: -
j_gene: TRBJ2-6
v_gene: TRBV6-5
d_gene: -

CDR3aa: CASSDRGNPVNTGELFF
CDR3nt: TGTGCCAGCAGTGACCGAGGGAACCCCGTAAACACCGGGGAGCTGTTTTTT
abundance: -
j_gene: TRBJ2-2
v_gene: TRBV6-1
d_gene: -

CDR3aa: CASRQAWTSGGGEQFF
CDR3nt: TGTGCCAGCCGCCAGGCCTGGACTAGCGGGGGGGGTGAGCAGTTCTTC
abundance: -
j_gene: TRBJ2-1
v_gene: TRBV6-2/TRBV6-3
d_gene: TRBD2

CDR3aa: CASSSGGREAFF
CDR3nt: TGTGCCAGCAGTTCTGGGGGGCGTGAAGCTTTCTTT
abundance: few
j_gene: TRBJ1-1
v_gene: TRBV6-5
d_gene: -

CDR3aa: CASSSYPQGEYGYTF
CDR3nt: TGCGCCAGCAGCTCCTACCCTCAGGGGGAGTATGGCTACACCTTC
abundance: -
j_gene: TRBJ1-2
v_gene: TRBV5-1
d_gene: TRBD1

CDR3aa: CASSLQGGPTEAFF
CDR3nt: TGTGCCAGCAGCTTGCAAGGGGGTCCCACTGAAGCTTTCTTT
abundance: once
j_gene: TRBJ1-1
v_gene: TRBV7-8
d_gene: -

CDR3aa: CASTWGPETQYF
CDR3nt: TGTGCCAGCACCTGGGGACCAGAGACCCAGTACTTC
abundance: few
j_gene: TRBJ2-5
v_gene: TRBV2
d_gene: -

CDR3aa: CASSDPGYNSPLHF
CDR3nt: TGTGCCAGCAGTGACCCAGGATATAATTCACCCCTCCACTTT
abundance: few
j_gene: TRBJ1-6
v_gene: TRBV6-1
d_gene: -

CDR3aa: CASSATGTSTGELFF
CDR3nt: TGTGCCAGCAGCGCTACAGGTACCTCCACCGGGGAGCTGTTTTTT
abundance: -
j_gene: TRBJ2-2
v_gene: TRBV3-1
d_gene: -

CDR3aa: CSASIRGFFDEQYF
CDR3nt: TGCAGTGCTAGCATACGCGGTTTTTTCGACGAGCAGTACTTC
abundance: few
j_gene: TRBJ2-7
v_gene: TRBV20-1
d_gene: -

CDR3aa: CASSKRSCSSYEQYF
CDR3nt: TGTGCCAGCAGCAAACGGTCGTGCAGCTCCTACGAGCAGTACTTC
abundance: -
j_gene: TRBJ2-7
v_gene: TRBV21-1
d_gene: -

CDR3aa: CASSIYQDYTF
CDR3nt: TGTGCCAGCAGCATCTACCAGGACTACACCTTC
abundance: -
j_gene: TRBJ1-2
v_gene: TRBV5-6
d_gene: -

CDR3aa: CASSIRTGNYGYTF
CDR3nt: TGTGCCAGTAGTATAAGGACGGGCAACTATGGCTACACCTTC
abundance: -
j_gene: TRBJ1-2
v_gene: TRBV19
d_gene: -

CDR3aa: CASSLMVRAYEQYF
CDR3nt: TGTGCCAGCAGCTTGATGGTGAGAGCCTACGAGCAGTACTTC
abundance: -
j_gene: TRBJ2-7
v_gene: TRBV5-5
d_gene: -

CDR3aa: CSARNPSGARYNEQFF
CDR3nt: TGCAGTGCTAGAAACCCTAGCGGGGCAAGGTACAATGAGCAGTTCTTC
abundance: -
j_gene: TRBJ2-1
v_gene: TRBV20-1
d_gene: TRBD2

CDR3aa: CASSESTGSYEQYF
CDR3nt: TGTGCCAGCAGTGAATCTACAGGATCCTACGAGCAGTACTTC
abundance: -
j_gene: TRBJ2-7
v_gene: TRBV2
d_gene: -

CDR3aa: CASRLIDRVLGAFF
CDR3nt: TGTGCCAGCAGACTAATCGATAGGGTACTGGGAGCTTTCTTT
abundance: -
j_gene: TRBJ1-1
v_gene: TRBV27
d_gene: -

CDR3aa: CASSLTTGFSTDTQYF
CDR3nt: TGTGCCAGCAGCCTTACTACGGGGTTTAGCACAGATACGCAGTATTTT
abundance: -
j_gene: TRBJ2-3
v_gene: TRBV2
d_gene: -

CDR3aa: CASSPPGKHTEAFF
CDR3nt: TGTGCCAGCAGCCCTCCGGGCAAACACACTGAAGCTTTCTTT
abundance: -
j_gene: TRBJ1-1
v_gene: TRBV7-9
d_gene: -

CDR3aa: CASSQRGNEKLFF
CDR3nt: TGCGCCAGCAGCCAAAGGGGGAATGAAAAACTGTTTTTT
abundance: few
j_gene: TRBJ1-4
v_gene: TRBV4-1
d_gene: -

CDR3aa: CAISDPEGAGANVLTF
CDR3nt: TGTGCCATCAGTGACCCCGAGGGGGCTGGGGCCAACGTCCTGACTTTC
abundance: -
j_gene: TRBJ2-6
v_gene: TRBV10-3
d_gene: -

CDR3aa: CASSLPGRGQRQFF
CDR3nt: TGCGCCAGCAGCCTTCCGGGACGGGGCCAACGGCAGTTCTTC
abundance: -
j_gene: TRBJ2-1
v_gene: TRBV4-1
d_gene: -

CDR3aa: CASTFNYGYTF
CDR3nt: TGTGCCAGCACCTTCAACTATGGCTACACCTTC
abundance: -
j_gene: TRBJ1-2
v_gene: TRBV25-1
d_gene: -

CDR3aa: CASSLRANNEKLFF
CDR3nt: TGTGCCAGCAGCTTACGGGCTAATAATGAAAAACTGTTTTTT
abundance: -
j_gene: TRBJ1-4
v_gene: TRBV7-9
d_gene: -

CDR3aa: CSALGQGGLFDYGYTF
CDR3nt: TGCAGTGCGCTCGGACAGGGCGGCCTATTCGACTATGGCTACACCTTC
abundance: few
j_gene: TRBJ1-2
v_gene: TRBV20-1
d_gene: TRBD1

CDR3aa: CASSPGGRGREQYF
CDR3nt: TGTGCCAGCAGCCCCGGAGGCAGGGGCAGAGAGCAGTACTTC
abundance: -
j_gene: TRBJ2-7
v_gene: TRBV5-4
d_gene: -

CDR3aa: CAWTFEVRGTGELFF
CDR3nt: TGTGCCTGGACCTTTGAAGTGAGGGGGACCGGGGAGCTGTTTTTT
abundance: few
j_gene: TRBJ2-2
v_gene: TRBV30
d_gene: -

CDR3aa: CASSAFSGGRGTGELFF
CDR3nt: TGTGCCAGCAGCGCATTTAGCGGGGGCCGGGGGACCGGGGAGCTGTTTTTT
abundance: few
j_gene: TRBJ2-2
v_gene: TRBV7-2
d_gene: TRBD2

CDR3aa: CASSFGGGLAPYNEQFF
CDR3nt: TGTGCCAGCAGTTTTGGAGGGGGACTAGCCCCCTACAATGAGCAGTTCTTC
abundance: -
j_gene: TRBJ2-1
v_gene: TRBV27
d_gene: TRBD2

CDR3aa: CASSHKILGDTQYF
CDR3nt: TGCGCCAGCAGCCACAAAATACTAGGAGATACGCAGTATTTT
abundance: few
j_gene: TRBJ2-3
v_gene: TRBV7-2
d_gene: -

CDR3aa: CASSPLSGEKLFF
CDR3nt: TGCGCCAGCAGCCCCCTGAGTGGTGAAAAACTGTTTTTT
abundance: -
j_gene: TRBJ1-4
v_gene: TRBV4-1
d_gene: -

CDR3aa: CAWSPDGGLYGYTF
CDR3nt: TGTGCCTGGAGCCCGGACGGGGGCTTGTATGGCTACACCTTC
abundance: -
j_gene: TRBJ1-2
v_gene: TRBV30
d_gene: -

CDR3aa: CASSLAGTSYEQYF
CDR3nt: TGTGCCAGCAGCTTAGCTGGGACCTCCTACGAGCAGTACTTC
abundance: few
j_gene: TRBJ2-7
v_gene: TRBV11-2
d_gene: -

CDR3aa: CASSYSGLAGSYEQYF
CDR3nt: TGTGCCAGCAGTTACTCCGGACTAGCGGGGTCTTACGAGCAGTACTTC
abundance: few
j_gene: TRBJ2-7
v_gene: TRBV6-5
d_gene: TRBD2

CDR3aa: CASSLTPQPATNEKLFF
CDR3nt: TGTGCCAGCAGTTTGACCCCGCAGCCGGCAACTAATGAAAAACTGTTTTTT
abundance: -
j_gene: TRBJ1-4
v_gene: TRBV5-4
d_gene: -

CDR3aa: CASSPGGERGQRKTDTQYF
CDR3nt: TGTGCCAGCAGCCCTGGAGGTGAGAGGGGGCAAAGGAAAACAGATACGCAGTATTTT
abundance: few
j_gene: TRBJ2-3
v_gene: TRBV21-1
d_gene: -

CDR3aa: CSARPAQGWSNGYTF
CDR3nt: TGCAGTGCTAGGCCCGCCCAGGGTTGGTCCAATGGCTACACCTTC
abundance: -
j_gene: TRBJ1-2
v_gene: TRBV20-1
d_gene: -

CDR3aa: CASSIQGNYGYTF
CDR3nt: TGTGCCAGCAGCATACAGGGAAACTATGGCTACACCTTC
abundance: -
j_gene: TRBJ1-2
v_gene: TRBV11-3
d_gene: -

CDR3aa: CAWSVHSGGVSTDTQYF
CDR3nt: TGTGCCTGGAGTGTTCATAGCGGGGGGGTTTCCACAGATACGCAGTATTTT
abundance: few
j_gene: TRBJ2-3
v_gene: TRBV30
d_gene: TRBD2